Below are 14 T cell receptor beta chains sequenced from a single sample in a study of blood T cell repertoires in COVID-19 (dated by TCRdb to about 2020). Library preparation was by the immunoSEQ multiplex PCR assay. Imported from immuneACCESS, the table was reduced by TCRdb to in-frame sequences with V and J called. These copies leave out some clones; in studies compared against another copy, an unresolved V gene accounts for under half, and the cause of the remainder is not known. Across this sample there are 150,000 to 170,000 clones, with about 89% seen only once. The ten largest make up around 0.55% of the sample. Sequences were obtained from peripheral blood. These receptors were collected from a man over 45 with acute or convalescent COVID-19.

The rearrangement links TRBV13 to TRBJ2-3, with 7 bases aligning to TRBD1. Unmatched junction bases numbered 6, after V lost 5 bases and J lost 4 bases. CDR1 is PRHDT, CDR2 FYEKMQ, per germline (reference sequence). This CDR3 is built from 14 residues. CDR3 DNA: TGTGCCAGCAGCGAACAGGGGATGGCAGATACGCAGTATTTT. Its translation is CASSEQGMADTQYF.

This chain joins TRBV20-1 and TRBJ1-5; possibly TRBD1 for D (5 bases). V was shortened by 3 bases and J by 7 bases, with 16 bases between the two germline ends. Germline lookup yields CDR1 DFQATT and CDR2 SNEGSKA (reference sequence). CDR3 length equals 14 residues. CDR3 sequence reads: CSASLGQGGQPQHF. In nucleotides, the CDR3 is TGCAGTGCTAGTCTAGGGCAGGGTGGACAGCCCCAGCATTTT.

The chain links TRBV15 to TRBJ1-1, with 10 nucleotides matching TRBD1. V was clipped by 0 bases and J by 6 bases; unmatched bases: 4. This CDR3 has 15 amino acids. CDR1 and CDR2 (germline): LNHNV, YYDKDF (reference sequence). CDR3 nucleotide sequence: TGTGCCACCAGCAGAGATGGGACAGGGGAGTCTGAAGCTTTCTTT. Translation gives CATSRDGTGESEAFF. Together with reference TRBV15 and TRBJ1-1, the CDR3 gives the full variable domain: DAMVIQNPRYQVTQFGKPVTLSCSQTLNHNVMYWYQQKSSQAPKLLFHYYDKDFNNEADTPDNFQSRRPNTSFCFLDIRSPGLGDTAMYLCATSRDGTGESEAFFGQGTRLTVV.

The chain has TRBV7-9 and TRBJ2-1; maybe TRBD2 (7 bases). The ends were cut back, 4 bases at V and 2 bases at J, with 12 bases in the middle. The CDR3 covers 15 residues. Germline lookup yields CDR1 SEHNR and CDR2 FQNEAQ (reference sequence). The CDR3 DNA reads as TGTGCCAGCAGCTCTTCCGGGGGGCCCTACAATGAGCAGTTCTTC. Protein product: CASSSSGGPYNEQFF.

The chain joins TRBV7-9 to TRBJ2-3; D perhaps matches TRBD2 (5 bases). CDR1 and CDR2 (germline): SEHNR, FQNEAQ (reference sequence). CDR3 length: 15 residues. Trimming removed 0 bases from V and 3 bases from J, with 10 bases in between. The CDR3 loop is CASSLAERITDTQYF. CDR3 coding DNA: TGTGCCAGCAGCTTAGCCGAGCGGATTACAGATACGCAGTATTTT.

Here the CDR3 reads CASSRGLAGGEQFF. The CDR3 nucleotides are TGTGCCAGCAGCAGAGGACTAGCGGGGGGTGAGCAGTTCTTC. This chain connects TRBV7-2 to TRBJ2-1; TRBD2 agrees at 14 bases. Germline V lookup: CDR1 SGHTA, CDR2 FQGNSA. The V gene end was trimmed by 5 bases and the J gene end by 9 bases; junction bases not matched to a gene: 3. This CDR3 has 14 residues.

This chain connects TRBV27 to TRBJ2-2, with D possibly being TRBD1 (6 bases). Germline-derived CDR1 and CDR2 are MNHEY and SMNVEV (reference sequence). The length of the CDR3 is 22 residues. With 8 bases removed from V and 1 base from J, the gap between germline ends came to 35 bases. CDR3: CASGVRVRTRPFEQGNTGELFF. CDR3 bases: TGTGCCAGCGGAGTTAGGGTGAGGACACGACCGTTCGAACAGGGGAACACCGGGGAGCTGTTTTTT.

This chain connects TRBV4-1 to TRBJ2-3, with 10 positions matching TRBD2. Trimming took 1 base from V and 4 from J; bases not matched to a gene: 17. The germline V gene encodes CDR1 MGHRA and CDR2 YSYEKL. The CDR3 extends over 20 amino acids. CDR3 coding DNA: TGCGCCAGCAGCCAAGTCCCCGGGCTAGCGGGAGTTCCTGCATCAGATACGCAGTATTTT. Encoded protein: CASSQVPGLAGVPASDTQYF.

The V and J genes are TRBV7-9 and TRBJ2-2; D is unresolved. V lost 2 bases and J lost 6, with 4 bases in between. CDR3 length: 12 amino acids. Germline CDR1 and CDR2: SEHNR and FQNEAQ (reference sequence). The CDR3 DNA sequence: TGTGCCAGCAGCTTATCGGCCGGGGAGCTGTTTTTT. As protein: CASSLSAGELFF.

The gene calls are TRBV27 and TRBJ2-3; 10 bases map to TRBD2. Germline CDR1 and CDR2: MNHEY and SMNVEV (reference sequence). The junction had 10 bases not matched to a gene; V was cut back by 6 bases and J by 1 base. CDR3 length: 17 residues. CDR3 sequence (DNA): TGTGCCAGCAGGGTCCTAGCGGGAGTGGGGGGCACAGATACGCAGTATTTT. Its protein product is CASRVLAGVGGTDTQYF.

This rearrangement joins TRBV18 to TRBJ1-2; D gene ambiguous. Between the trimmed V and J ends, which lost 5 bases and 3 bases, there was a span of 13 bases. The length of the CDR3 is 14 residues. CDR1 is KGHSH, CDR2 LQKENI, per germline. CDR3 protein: CASSGQANDYGYTF. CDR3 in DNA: TGTGCCAGCTCAGGGCAGGCGAACGACTATGGCTACACCTTC.

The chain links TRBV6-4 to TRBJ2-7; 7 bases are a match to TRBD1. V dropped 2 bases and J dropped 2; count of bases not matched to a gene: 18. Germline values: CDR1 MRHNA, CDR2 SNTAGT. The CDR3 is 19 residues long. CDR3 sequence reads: CASSDHSCHWDSKTYEQYF. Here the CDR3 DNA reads TGTGCCAGCAGTGACCACTCGTGTCACTGGGACAGCAAGACCTACGAGCAGTACTTC.

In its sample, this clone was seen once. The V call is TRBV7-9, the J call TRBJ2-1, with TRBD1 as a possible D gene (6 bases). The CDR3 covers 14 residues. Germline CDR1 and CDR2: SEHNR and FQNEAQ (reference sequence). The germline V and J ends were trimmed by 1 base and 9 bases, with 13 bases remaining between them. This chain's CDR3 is CASSLGRTDSEQFF. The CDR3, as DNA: TGTGCCAGCAGCTTAGGAAGGACAGACAGTGAGCAGTTCTTC.

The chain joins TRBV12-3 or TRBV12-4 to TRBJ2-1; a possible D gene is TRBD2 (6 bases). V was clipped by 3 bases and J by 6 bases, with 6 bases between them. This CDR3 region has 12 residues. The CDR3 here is CASSFGGNEQFF. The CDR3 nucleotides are TGTGCCAGCAGTTTCGGGGGCAATGAGCAGTTCTTC.